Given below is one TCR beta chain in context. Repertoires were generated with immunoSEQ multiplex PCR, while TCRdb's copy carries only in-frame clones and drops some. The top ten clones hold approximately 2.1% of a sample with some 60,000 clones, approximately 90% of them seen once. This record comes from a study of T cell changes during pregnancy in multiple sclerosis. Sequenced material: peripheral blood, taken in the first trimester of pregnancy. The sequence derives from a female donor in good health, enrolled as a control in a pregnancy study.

The CDR3 reads CASSDSLELTGELFF. DNA for the CDR3: TGTGCCAGCAGTGACTCACTAGAGCTTACCGGGGAGCTGTTTTTT. The genes are TRBV6-4 and TRBJ2-2, with D tentatively TRBD2 (5 bases). Deletions cut 0 bases from V and 5 bases from J, with 10 bases between. This CDR3 has 15 amino acids. Germline CDR1 MRHNA, CDR2 SNTAGT.